This is a list of T cell receptor beta chains from one sample in a study of blood T cell repertoires in COVID-19. The protocol was immunoSEQ multiplex PCR, while the TCRdb copy is restricted to in-frame clones and leaves out a portion. The profile covers hundreds of thousands of clones, with roughly 85% appearing a single time and around 2.6% taken by the ten largest. Sequences were obtained from peripheral blood. Receptors were obtained from a woman in her 70s with active or convalescent COVID-19. The CDR3 runs from the conserved cysteine through the conserved F or W. A D gene is named only where the DNA matches it firmly. Some rows have no size entry. The others give once, few or many, or a class for an expanded clone.

TRBV4-1	-	TRBJ1-5	-	CASSQDFAGKPQHF	TGCGCCAGCAGCCAAGATTTTGCGGGGAAGCCCCAGCATTTT
TRBV18	-	TRBJ2-3	TRBD2	CASSPAGGTDTQYF	TGTGCCAGCTCACCAGCGGGGGGCACAGATACGCAGTATTTT
TRBV13	-	TRBJ2-1	-	CASSPQHHEQFF	TGTGCCAGCAGCCCCCAACACCATGAGCAGTTCTTC
TRBV7-2	-	TRBJ1-2	-	CASSLYYGYTF	TGTGCCAGCAGCTTATATTATGGCTACACCTTC
TRBV11-2	-	TRBJ2-1	-	CASSLTGDSLFGNNEQFF	TGTGCCAGCAGTCTTACAGGGGACTCCCTGTTTGGCAATAATGAGCAGTTCTTC
TRBV15	-	TRBJ1-5	-	CATGRPGGNQPQHF	TGTGCCACCGGACGGCCAGGGGGCAATCAGCCCCAGCATTTT
TRBV5-1	-	TRBJ2-2	-	CASSSQAGRHGELFF	TGCGCCAGCAGCTCCCAGGCAGGGAGGCACGGGGAGCTGTTTTTT
TRBV6-7	-	TRBJ2-1	-	CASSYSRTRFRGSSYNEQFF	TGTGCCAGCAGTTACTCCCGGACCCGATTTAGGGGGAGCTCCTACAATGAGCAGTTCTTC
TRBV7-9	few	TRBJ2-7	TRBD1	CASSLTGLSYEQYF	TGTGCCAGCAGTTTGACAGGGCTATCCTACGAGCAGTACTTC
TRBV12-3/TRBV12-4	-	TRBJ2-2	-	CASSLPPAGELFF	TGTGCCAGCAGTTTACCCCCAGCCGGGGAGCTGTTTTTT